The rows below give T cell receptor beta chains drawn from one sample of a study of shared T cell receptors in the human thymus. Sequenced by immunoSEQ multiplex PCR; TCRdb stores in-frame clones only, minus some. The data contain roughly 410,000 clones, just under 95% of them singletons. The sequencing sample was made of thymocytes. Receptors were obtained from a human donor. CDR3s include the opening cysteine and the closing phenylalanine or tryptophan. D genes are given only for firm matches. For some rows the clone size is stated as once, few or many, or as a class when expanded; others skip it.

v_call	d_call	clone_size	j_call	cdr3_aa	cdr3_nt
TRBV5-1	TRBD2	-	TRBJ2-7	CASSAGLNYEQYF	TGCGCCAGCTCAGCGGGACTTAACTACGAGCAGTACTTC
TRBV19	-	-	TRBJ2-7	CASSMDNSYEQYF	TGTGCCAGTAGTATGGACAACTCCTACGAGCAGTACTTC
TRBV11-2	-	-	TRBJ1-1	CASSLDVQNTEAFF	TGTGCCAGCAGCCTCGACGTTCAGAACACTGAAGCTTTCTTT
TRBV10-3	-	few	TRBJ2-7	CAIGGGENDEQYF	TGTGCCATCGGCGGAGGGGAGAACGACGAGCAGTACTTC
TRBV30	TRBD2	-	TRBJ2-5	CAWRAREAGPTLQETQYF	TGTGCCTGGAGAGCGCGGGAGGCGGGGCCGACCCTCCAAGAGACCCAGTACTTC
TRBV5-4	-	-	TRBJ2-1	CASRKKGSYNEQFF	TGTGCCAGCAGAAAAAAGGGCTCCTACAATGAGCAGTTCTTC
TRBV11-1	TRBD2	-	TRBJ2-5	CASSPGGSGQETQYF	TGTGCCAGCAGCCCGGGGGGGAGCGGGCAAGAGACCCAGTACTTC
TRBV27	TRBD1	-	TRBJ2-5	CASSFTRGLLETQYF	TGTGCCAGTAGTTTCACCAGGGGGCTATTGGAGACCCAGTACTTC
TRBV6-5	-	-	TRBJ1-2	CASSYSMERVARGYTF	TGTGCCAGCAGTTACTCGATGGAAAGGGTGGCGAGGGGCTACACCTTC
TRBV7-2	-	-	TRBJ2-7	CASRPPIQGGYEQYF	TGTGCCAGCAGGCCCCCCATCCAGGGGGGCTACGAGCAGTACTTC
TRBV11-3	TRBD2	once	TRBJ2-1	CASRPPGGNEQFF	TGTGCCAGCAGACCACCGGGAGGCAATGAGCAGTTCTTC
TRBV7-9	-	-	TRBJ2-5	CASSFESETQYF	TGTGCCAGCAGCTTCGAGTCAGAGACCCAGTACTTC
TRBV7-9	-	-	TRBJ1-3	CASLSGRRNTIYF	TGTGCCAGCCTATCAGGGAGGAGAAACACCATATATTTT
TRBV28	-	-	TRBJ1-1	CASTPSHQLRRTEAFF	TGTGCCAGCACCCCCTCACATCAGTTAAGAAGGACTGAAGCTTTCTTT
TRBV27	TRBD2	-	TRBJ2-7	CASSSTSGRSSYEQYF	TGTGCCAGCAGTTCGACCAGCGGGAGGTCCTCCTACGAGCAGTACTTC
TRBV5-6	-	-	TRBJ2-1	CASSWGGTVSYNEQFF	TGTGCCAGCAGCTGGGGAGGGACAGTCTCCTACAATGAGCAGTTCTTC